These 21 T cell receptor beta chains originate from one sample sequenced in a study of identical twins. TCRdb used MiXCR to reprocess the 5' RACE reads, holding one entry per CDR3 protein. The sample contains fewer than 250,000 distinct CDR3 sequences, 7% of which appear only once. A further study also used this sample, focusing on yellow fever vaccine responses in identical twins.

The sample comprised memory (CD45RO+) T cells sorted from blood. The receptors here all came from a woman between 18 and 29 years old in good health.

This clonotype appeared a single time. The chain joins TRBV18 to TRBJ1-1, with 11 bases aligning to TRBD1. With V trimmed by 4 bases and J by 4 bases, 8 bases remained unmatched. From germline, CDR1 is KGHSH and CDR2 LQKENI. This CDR3 region has 16 residues. The CDR3 DNA follows: TGTGCCAGCTCACGGGACAGGGGGACAAGTGGCACTGAAGCTTTCTTT. Protein: CASSRDRGTSGTEAFF.

The chain is built from TRBV5-1 and TRBJ2-7; 10 positions agree with TRBD2. CDR3 length: 14 amino acids. V shed 4 bases, J shed 5 bases, and the junction held 6 bases outside the gene matches. Looked up from germline, CDR1 is SGHRS and CDR2 is YFSETQ. The CDR3 here is CASSPGTSANEQYF. Written as DNA, the CDR3 is TGCGCCAGCAGCCCCGGGACTAGCGCTAACGAGCAGTACTTC. The complete variable domain, with remaining parts taken from reference TRBV5-1 and TRBJ2-7, reads KAGVTQTPRYLIKTRGQQVTLSCSPISGHRSVSWYQQTPGQGLQFLFEYFSETQRNKGNFPGRFSGRQFSNSRSEMNVSTLELGDSALYLCASSPGTSANEQYFGPGTRLTVT.

This clonotype was seen at least ten times. The V and J genes are TRBV7-2 and TRBJ2-3; D might be TRBD2 (7 bases). In germline, CDR1 is SGHTA, CDR2 FQGNSA. This CDR3 is 16 amino acids long. Trimming removed 1 base from V and 5 bases from J, with 16 bases in between. The CDR3 reads CASSLGGGGAIDTQYF. The CDR3, as DNA: TGTGCCAGCAGCTTAGGGGGGGGGGGCGCGATAGATACGCAGTATTTT.

This clonotype was observed a handful of times. The chain carries TRBV5-1 and TRBJ2-4, with 13 bases lining up with TRBD2. This CDR3 is built from 19 residues. Germline V gene data show CDR1 as SGHRS and CDR2 as YFSETQ. V gave up 3 bases and J gave up 5 bases; unmatched junction bases: 14. DNA of the CDR3: TGCGCCAGCAGCTCTGAGGGACTAGCGGGATTACCCCCCCAAAACATTCAGTACTTC. Translation: CASSSEGLAGLPPQNIQYF.

This clonotype has only a few counts. The chain combines TRBV7-8 with TRBJ2-5, with D possibly being TRBD1 (5 bases). Germline V gives CDR1 SGHVS, CDR2 FQNEAQ. This CDR3 is 14 amino acids long. V lost 5 bases to trimming and J lost 3 bases, with 13 bases between them. For the CDR3, the DNA is TGTGCCAGCAGCCGAAGGGGTCGGGAAGAGACCCAGTACTTC. It is translated as CASSRRGREETQYF.

This clonotype was counted ten times or more. V is TRBV11-1 and J is TRBJ2-1; the match to TRBD2 covers 11 bases. The germline V gene has CDR1 SGHAT and CDR2 FQDESV (reference sequence). With 2 bases clipped from V and 0 bases from J, the junction kept 12 bases outside the gene matches. This CDR3 is built from 20 residues. CDR3 DNA sequence: TGTGCCAGCAGCTTATGGCTTCTAGCGGGAGGCACGCGCTCCTACAATGAGCAGTTCTTC. Residues: CASSLWLLAGGTRSYNEQFF. The complete variable domain, with remaining parts taken from reference TRBV11-1 and TRBJ2-1, reads EAEVAQSPRYKITEKSQAVAFWCDPISGHATLYWYRQILGQGPELLVQFQDESVVDDSQLPKDRFSAERLKGVDSTLKIQPAELGDSAMYLCASSLWLLAGGTRSYNEQFFGPGTRLTVL.

This clonotype showed up just a few times. The chain recombines TRBV19 with TRBJ2-3; either TRBD1 or TRBD2 may fit D (5 bases each). The CDR3 covers 13 residues. CDR1 and CDR2 (germline): LNHDA, SQIVND (reference sequence). V lost 2 bases to trimming and J lost 6 bases, with 9 bases between them. Here the CDR3 DNA reads TGTGCCAGTAGTATATTCCGGGACGATACGCAGTATTTT. Encoded protein: CASSIFRDDTQYF.

There are many counts of this clonotype. The chain couples TRBV7-2 to TRBJ2-3; D is unresolved. V gave up 6 bases and J gave up 6 bases, with 13 bases separating them. The CDR3 runs to 13 residues. From germline, CDR1 is SGHTA and CDR2 FQGNSA. The CDR3 region has the DNA TGTGCCAGCAGATTAATTGAGCGCGATACGCAGTATTTT. Protein: CASRLIERDTQYF.

This clonotype was detected only a few times. The rearrangement joins TRBV6-1 to TRBJ2-6; TRBD2 might be the D (5 bases). V was pared by 3 bases and J by 0 bases, with 9 bases between. The CDR3 has 16 amino acids. Germline CDR1 and CDR2: MNHNS and SASEGT. CDR3: CASSDMSGSGANVLTF. In DNA, the CDR3 is TGTGCCAGCAGTGATATGAGCGGCTCTGGGGCCAACGTCCTGACTTTC.

At least ten counts were recorded for this clonotype. V and J are TRBV5-5 and TRBJ1-5, with TRBD1 matching 11 bases. This CDR3 has 16 residues. From germline, CDR1 is SGHKS and CDR2 YYEKEE (reference sequence). Unmatched junction bases numbered 4, after V lost 0 bases and J lost 5 bases. The CDR3 bases are TGTGCCAGCAGCTTGGTGGACAGGGGGCTTGATCAGCCCCAGCATTTT. This encodes CASSLVDRGLDQPQHF.

The sample holds many counts of this clonotype. This sequence joins TRBV12-3 or TRBV12-4 and TRBJ1-2, with D perhaps TRBD1 (5 bases). This CDR3 is built from 13 residues. With 1 base removed from V and 7 bases from J, the gap between germline ends came to 10 bases. CDR3 sequence (DNA): TGTGCCAGCAGTTTAGGAGACAGAGCTGGCTACACCTTC. Its protein is CASSLGDRAGYTF.

This clonotype was seen repeatedly, ten times or more. V gene TRBV21-1 combines with J gene TRBJ1-1; TRBD1 is the table's D call, not checked against the DNA. TRBV21-1 is a pseudogene. The CDR3 has 15 amino acids. DNA for the CDR3: TGTGCCAGCAGCGACCGGGACAGGGGAGGCACTGAAGCTTTCTTT. It translates to CASSDRDRGGTEAFF.

The V gene is TRBV10-2, the J gene TRBJ1-6, with 7 positions matching TRBD1. With 6 bases clipped from V and 3 bases from J, the junction kept 5 bases outside the gene matches. Germline V gene data show CDR1 as WSHSY and CDR2 as SAAADI. There are 15 residues in the CDR3. The CDR3 nucleotides are TGCGCCAGCAGGGACAGGAAAGGCTATAATTCACCCCTCCACTTT. It specifies CASRDRKGYNSPLHF.

This sequence joins TRBV14 and TRBJ2-3; TRBD2 matches 9 bases. Trimming removed 1 base from V and 2 bases from J; junction bases left unmatched: 7. The germline CDR1 and CDR2 sequences are SGHDN and FVKESK. The CDR3 sequence is 17 residues long. CDR3 region: CASSQGGSGGITDTQYF. CDR3 DNA sequence: TGTGCCAGCAGCCAAGGTGGCAGCGGGGGGATCACAGATACGCAGTATTTT.

This clonotype was seen many times. This chain links TRBV5-1 with TRBJ2-3, with D tentatively TRBD2 (5 bases). The CDR3 length is 14 residues. With 0 bases removed from V and 4 bases from J, the gap between germline ends came to 9 bases. Germline V gene lookup returns CDR1 SGHRS and CDR2 YFSETQ. CDR3 in amino acids: CASSLGGSPDTQYF. CDR3 in DNA: TGCGCCAGCAGCTTGGGAGGGAGTCCAGATACGCAGTATTTT.

This clonotype was seen at least ten times. V gene TRBV10-3 combines with J gene TRBJ2-1, with 9 bases identical to TRBD2. After removal of 3 bases from V and 5 bases from J, the junction contained 5 bases not matched to a gene. Germline V gene data show CDR1 as ENHRY and CDR2 as SYGVKD. The CDR3 has 15 amino acids. CDR3 loop: CAISDSGLANNEQFF. Written as DNA, the CDR3 is TGTGCCATCAGTGACTCGGGACTAGCCAACAATGAGCAGTTCTTC.

In its sample, this clonotype was seen many times. The CDR3 sequence is CASSILAGVEQYF. The CDR3, as DNA: TGTGCCAGCAGTATTCTAGCGGGAGTCGAGCAGTACTTC. The rearrangement uses TRBV12-3 or TRBV12-4 and TRBJ2-7, with 10 bases matching TRBD2. The CDR3 is 13 residues long. V was clipped by 5 bases and J by 6 bases; unmatched bases: 4.

This clonotype has only a few counts. The chain employs TRBV20-1 and TRBJ1-4; D is unresolved. V gave up 5 bases and J gave up 6 bases, with 10 bases separating them. The CDR3 runs to 12 residues. The V gene's germline CDR1 is DFQATT and CDR2 SNEGSKA (reference sequence). CDR3 protein: CSAPATDEKLFF. The CDR3 coding sequence is TGCAGTGCTCCAGCGACGGATGAAAAACTGTTTTTT.

The table lists this clonotype with a few counts. The V call is TRBV5-1, the J call TRBJ1-3; TRBD1 is a possible D gene (6 bases). Between the trimmed V and J ends, which lost 2 bases and 2 bases, there was a span of 11 bases. CDR1 is SGHRS, CDR2 YFSETQ, per germline. CDR3 length equals 15 residues. CDR3 nucleotides: TGCGCCAGCAGCTTAAGAGGGGGGGCTGGAAACACCATATATTTT. It yields the protein CASSLRGGAGNTIYF.

The chain couples TRBV10-3 to TRBJ1-3; D gene uncertain. Trimming took 6 bases from V and 0 from J, leaving 15 bases between them. The CDR3 contains 16 residues. CDR1 and CDR2 from the germline V gene are ENHRY and SYGVKD. This CDR3 reads CAISSKGGSSGNTIYF. The CDR3 nucleotides read TGTGCCATCAGCTCTAAGGGAGGAAGCTCTGGAAACACCATATATTTT.

The rearrangement links TRBV4-1 to TRBJ1-6; D is unclear. V lost 0 bases to trimming and J lost 4 bases, with 4 bases between them. The CDR3 is 14 residues long. The germline V gene has CDR1 MGHRA and CDR2 YSYEKL. DNA of the CDR3: TGCGCCAGCAGCCAAGATGGGTATAATTCACCCCTCCACTTT. Translation gives CASSQDGYNSPLHF.